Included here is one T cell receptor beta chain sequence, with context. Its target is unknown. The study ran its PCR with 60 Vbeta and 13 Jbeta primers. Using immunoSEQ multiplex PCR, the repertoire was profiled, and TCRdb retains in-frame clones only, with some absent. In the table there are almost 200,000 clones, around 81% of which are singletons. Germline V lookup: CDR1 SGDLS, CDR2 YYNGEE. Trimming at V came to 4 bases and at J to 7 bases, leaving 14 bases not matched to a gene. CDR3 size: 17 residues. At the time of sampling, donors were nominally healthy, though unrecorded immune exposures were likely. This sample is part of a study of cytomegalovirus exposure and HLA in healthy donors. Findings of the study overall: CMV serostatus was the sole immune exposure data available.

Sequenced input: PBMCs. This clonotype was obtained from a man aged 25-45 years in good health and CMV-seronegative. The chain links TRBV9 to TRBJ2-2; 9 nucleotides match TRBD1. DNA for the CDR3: TGTGCCAGCAGCCTTAACGTGGCGACAGGGGGAAGCGGGGAGCTGTTTTTT. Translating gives CASSLNVATGGSGELFF.